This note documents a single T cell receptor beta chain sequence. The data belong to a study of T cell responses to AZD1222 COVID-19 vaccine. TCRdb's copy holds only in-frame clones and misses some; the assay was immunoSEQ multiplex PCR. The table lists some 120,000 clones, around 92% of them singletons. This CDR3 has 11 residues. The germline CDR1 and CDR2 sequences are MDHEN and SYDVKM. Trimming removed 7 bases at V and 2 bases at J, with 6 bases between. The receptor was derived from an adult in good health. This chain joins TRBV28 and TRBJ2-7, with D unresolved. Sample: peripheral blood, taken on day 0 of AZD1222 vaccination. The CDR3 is CASTGAYEQYF. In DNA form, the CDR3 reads TGTGCCAGCACAGGAGCCTACGAGCAGTACTTC. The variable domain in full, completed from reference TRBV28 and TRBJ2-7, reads DVKVTQSSRYLVKRTGEKVFLECVQDMDHENMFWYRQDPGLGLRLIYFSYDVKMKEKGDIPEGYSVSREKKERFSLILESASTNQTSMYLCASTGAYEQYFGPGTRLTVT.